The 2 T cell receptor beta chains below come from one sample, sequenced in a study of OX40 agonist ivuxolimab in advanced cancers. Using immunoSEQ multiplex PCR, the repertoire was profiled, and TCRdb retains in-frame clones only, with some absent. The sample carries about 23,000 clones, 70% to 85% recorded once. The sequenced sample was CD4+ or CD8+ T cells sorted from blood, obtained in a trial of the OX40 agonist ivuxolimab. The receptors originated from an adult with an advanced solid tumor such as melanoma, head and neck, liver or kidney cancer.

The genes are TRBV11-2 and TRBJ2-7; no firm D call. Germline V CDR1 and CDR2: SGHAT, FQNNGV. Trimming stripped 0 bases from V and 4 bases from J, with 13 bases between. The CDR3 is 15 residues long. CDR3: CASSLDPRAPYEQYF. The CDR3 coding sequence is TGTGCCAGCAGCTTAGACCCCCGCGCCCCATACGAGCAGTACTTC.

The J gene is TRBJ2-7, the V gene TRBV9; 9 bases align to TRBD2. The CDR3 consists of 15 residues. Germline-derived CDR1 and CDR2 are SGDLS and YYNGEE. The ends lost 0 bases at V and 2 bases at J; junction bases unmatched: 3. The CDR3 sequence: CASSVGTSETYEQYF. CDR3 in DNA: TGTGCCAGCAGCGTAGGGACTAGCGAGACCTACGAGCAGTACTTC. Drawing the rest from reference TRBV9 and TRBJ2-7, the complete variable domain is DSGVTQTPKHLITATGQRVTLRCSPRSGDLSVYWYQQSLDQGLQFLIQYYNGEERAKGNILERFSAQQFPDLHSELNLSSLELGDSALYFCASSVGTSETYEQYFGPGTRLTVT.